The 2 T cell receptor beta chains listed next were all sequenced from one sample in a study of blood T cells in healthy people across ages. A second PCR, run for about 6 to 12 cycles, used a sample-barcoded 5' primer plus a J-beta primer mix. From the 5' RACE reads, TCRdb called clonotypes with MiXCR, one entry per CDR3 protein. This table has 910,000 or so distinct CDR3 sequences, just over 50% appearing once. The specimen sequenced was blood. These receptor sequences come from a woman aged 55-69 years in good health.

The genes are TRBV5-6 and TRBJ1-2, with 10 bases identical to TRBD1. The CDR3 extends over 15 amino acids. Unmatched junction bases numbered 9, after V lost 4 bases and J lost 6 bases. CDR1 is SGHDT, CDR2 YYEEEE, per germline. The CDR3 DNA reads as TGTGCCAGCAGCGCGGTTACCGGGACAGGGGATGGCTACACCTTC. Residues: CASSAVTGTGDGYTF. Full variable domain (remainder filled in from reference TRBV5-6 and TRBJ1-2): DAGVTQSPTHLIKTRGQQVTLRCSPKSGHDTVSWYQQALGQGPQFIFQYYEEEERQRGNFPDRFSGHQFPNYSSELNVNALLLGDSALYLCASSAVTGTGDGYTFGSGTRLTVV.

This clonotype was detected a few times. The V call is TRBV20-1, the J call TRBJ2-7, with D unclear. The germline V and J ends were trimmed by 4 bases and 2 bases, with 18 bases remaining between them. The CDR3 consists of 15 residues. CDR1 and CDR2 (germline): DFQATT, SNEGSKA (reference sequence). The CDR3 here is CSAKPPGLWAYEQYF. In DNA, the CDR3 is TGCAGTGCTAAACCCCCGGGTCTCTGGGCCTACGAGCAGTACTTC.